The 26 T cell receptor beta chains in this list originate from one sample, sequenced in a study of blood T cell repertoires in COVID-19. Assay: immunoSEQ multiplex PCR; the TCRdb copy retains only in-frame clones and omits some. The sample lists 95,000 to 150,000 clones; around 88% were seen once. Sequencing input: peripheral blood. These receptors originate from a woman aged 45-65 years with active or convalescent COVID-19.

The V call is TRBV27, the J call TRBJ2-3; 8 bases agree with TRBD2. With 6 bases clipped from V and 5 bases from J, the junction kept 7 bases outside the gene matches. Per the germline V gene, CDR1 is MNHEY and CDR2 is SMNVEV (reference sequence). The CDR3 is 14 amino acids. DNA for the CDR3: TGTGCCAGCAGACCGGGAGGGCCTGGAGATACGCAGTATTTT. Translating it yields CASRPGGPGDTQYF.

V is TRBV28 and J is TRBJ2-1, with 8 bases matching TRBD2. This CDR3 comprises 15 residues. In germline, CDR1 is MDHEN, CDR2 SYDVKM. The trim removed 3 bases at V and 7 bases at J, leaving 8 bases unmatched. DNA of the CDR3: TGTGCCAGCAGTTTGAGCGGGAGCTTAGGGAATGAGCAGTTCTTC. It translates to CASSLSGSLGNEQFF.

This rearrangement joins TRBV30 to TRBJ1-2; 12 bases are shared with TRBD1. The germline CDR1 and CDR2 sequences are GTSNPN and SVGIG (reference sequence). The CDR3 runs to 14 residues. Germline trimming cut 4 bases from V and 8 bases from J; bases unmatched to any gene: 8. CDR3 sequence: CAWTPGQGATGYTF. DNA of the CDR3: TGTGCCTGGACCCCGGGACAGGGGGCGACAGGCTACACCTTC.

By share of the sample, this clone is medium-sized (0.01 to 0.1%). The V and J genes are TRBV19 and TRBJ1-1; 9 positions match TRBD1. V lost 3 bases, J lost 10 bases, and 9 bases stayed unmatched. Per germline, CDR1 LNHDA and CDR2 SQIVND (reference sequence). The CDR3 spans 14 residues. CDR3 protein: CASSIGGTGSRAFF. CDR3 sequence (DNA): TGTGCCAGTAGTATCGGTGGGACAGGGTCGCGAGCTTTCTTT.

V usage is TRBV7-3 and J usage is TRBJ2-3, with D possibly being TRBD2 (6 bases). Germline-derived CDR1 and CDR2 are SGHTA and FQGTGA. The V and J ends lost 5 bases and 3 bases respectively, with 12 bases between them. The CDR3 sequence is 14 residues long. CDR3 nucleotides: TGTGCCAGCAGCCGAGCAGGAGGGACAGATACGCAGTATTTT. Protein: CASSRAGGTDTQYF.

This chain joins TRBV20-1 and TRBJ2-3; TRBD2 matches 11 bases. The CDR3 covers 18 residues. From germline, CDR1 is DFQATT and CDR2 SNEGSKA (reference sequence). The ends lost 3 bases at V and 0 bases at J; junction bases unmatched: 11. As DNA, the CDR3 is TGCAGTGCTAGTAACCTAGCGGGAGGTTACGGGAGCACAGATACGCAGTATTTT. Translating gives CSASNLAGGYGSTDTQYF.

This chain links TRBV7-8 with TRBJ2-2; D is unclear. The length of the CDR3 is 13 residues. Trimming left V 5 bases short and J 1 base short, with 5 bases between. CDR1 and CDR2 (germline): SGHVS, FQNEAQ. CDR3 loop: CASSRQNTGELFF. The CDR3 DNA reads as TGTGCCAGCAGCCGACAGAACACCGGGGAGCTGTTTTTT.

The J gene is TRBJ2-3, the V gene TRBV28; D gene unclear. The CDR3 totals 19 residues. The V gene's germline CDR1 is MDHEN and CDR2 SYDVKM. The V end lost 5 bases, the J end lost 0 bases, and 24 bases lay between the germline ends. The CDR3, as DNA: TGTGCCAGCAGTACGTTCGACTCTAAGATCCCCCCTAGCACAGATACGCAGTATTTT. This translates into CASSTFDSKIPPSTDTQYF.

The V gene is TRBV19, the J gene TRBJ1-6, with D possibly matching TRBD1 (5 bases). The V end lost 1 base, the J end lost 13 bases, and 14 bases lay between the germline ends. The germline V gene encodes CDR1 LNHDA and CDR2 SQIVND (reference sequence). CDR3 length equals 14 residues. In nucleotides, the CDR3 is TGTGCCAGTAGTATAGCCTTGGACATAGGCCCCCTCCACTTT. Residues: CASSIALDIGPLHF.

V usage is TRBV4-2 and J usage is TRBJ2-5, with D possibly TRBD1 on 5 matching bases. Between the trimmed V and J ends, which lost 1 base and 4 bases, there was a span of 16 bases. The CDR3 loop spans 16 amino acids. The germline V gene encodes CDR1 LGHNA and CDR2 YNFKEQ. The CDR3 bases are TGTGCCAGCAGCCAAGGGGGCGGCCCGCATGGAGAGACCCAGTACTTC. Protein sequence: CASSQGGGPHGETQYF.

The CDR3 nucleotides read TGTGCCAGCAGCGTAGGGGGACAGGGCTCCTACAATGAGCAGTTCTTC. The encoded protein is CASSVGGQGSYNEQFF. The rearrangement joins TRBV9 to TRBJ2-1; 9 bases align to TRBD1. The J segment lost 0 bases and the V segment lost 0 bases, leaving 1 base of the junction unmatched. CDR1 is SGDLS and CDR2 is YYNGEE in the germline V gene. The CDR3 is 16 residues long.

The chain uses TRBV4-3 and TRBJ2-7; tentative D call: TRBD2 (6 bases). This CDR3 has 16 amino acids. Germline V gene data show CDR1 as LGHNA and CDR2 as YSLEER. Between the trimmed V and J ends, which lost 0 bases and 2 bases, there was a span of 14 bases. The CDR3, as DNA: TGCGCCAGCAGCCAAGAGGGGCCTAGCGACACCTACGAGCAGTACTTC. Protein sequence: CASSQEGPSDTYEQYF.

The chain recombines TRBV30 with TRBJ1-1, with 7 bases identical to TRBD1. V lost 1 base, J lost 4 bases, and 6 bases stayed unmatched. This CDR3 contains 14 residues. The germline V gene encodes CDR1 GTSNPN and CDR2 SVGIG (reference sequence). The CDR3 DNA reads TGTGCCTGGAGTGGGGGACAGTGGGGCACTGAAGCTTTCTTT. This encodes CAWSGGQWGTEAFF.

This chain joins TRBV4-2 and TRBJ2-7; 9 bases are shared with TRBD1. CDR3 length: 15 residues. V lost 2 bases, J lost 4 bases, and 6 bases stayed unmatched. Germline CDR1 LGHNA, CDR2 YNFKEQ. CDR3 loop: CASSQTRDRVYEQYF. Here the CDR3 DNA reads TGTGCCAGCAGCCAAACCCGGGACAGGGTGTACGAGCAGTACTTC.

The J gene is TRBJ2-7, the V gene TRBV19; TRBD1 matches 7 bases. Germline CDR1 LNHDA, CDR2 SQIVND (reference sequence). This CDR3 is 13 amino acids long. V dropped 5 bases and J dropped 5; count of bases not matched to a gene: 6. This CDR3 reads CASSLRGQNEQYF. CDR3 DNA: TGTGCCAGTAGTCTCCGGGGACAGAACGAGCAGTACTTC.

V and J are TRBV29-1 and TRBJ2-2; TRBD2 matches at 8 bases. The junction had 18 bases not matched to a gene; V was cut back by 8 bases and J by 4 bases. This CDR3 has 17 residues. Germline CDR1 is SQVTM and CDR2 is ANQGSEA. The CDR3 region is CSYRLATREVGTGELFF. The CDR3 region has the DNA TGCAGCTACCGACTAGCGACGCGGGAAGTAGGCACCGGGGAGCTGTTTTTT.

V and J are TRBV28 and TRBJ1-1; D is uncertain. This CDR3 comprises 11 residues. Trimming removed 4 bases at V and 10 bases at J, with 10 bases between. Germline CDR1 reads MDHEN; CDR2 reads SYDVKM. This CDR3 is CASSSSGLAFF. The CDR3 nucleotides read TGTGCCAGCAGTTCCTCCGGGTTAGCTTTCTTT.

V usage is TRBV9 and J usage is TRBJ2-5; no definite D call. The V end lost 3 bases, the J end lost 5 bases, and 8 bases lay between the germline ends. Germline assignment: CDR1 SGDLS and CDR2 YYNGEE. This CDR3 contains 12 residues. The DNA for the CDR3 is TGTGCCAGCAGCGACTCCAGGGAGACCCAGTACTTC. It specifies CASSDSRETQYF. Complete variable domain (other parts from reference TRBV9 and TRBJ2-5): DSGVTQTPKHLITATGQRVTLRCSPRSGDLSVYWYQQSLDQGLQFLIQYYNGEERAKGNILERFSAQQFPDLHSELNLSSLELGDSALYFCASSDSRETQYFGPGTRLLVL.

The chain couples TRBV12-3 or TRBV12-4 to TRBJ2-7; 7 bases map to TRBD2. The CDR3 spans 13 residues. V shed 2 bases and J 4 bases; nucleotides not matched to a gene: 2. The CDR3 reads CASSLRGVYEQYF. The CDR3 DNA follows: TGTGCCAGCAGTTTACGGGGGGTGTACGAGCAGTACTTC.

This sequence joins TRBV27 and TRBJ2-5; TRBD2 is a possible D gene (7 bases). CDR1 MNHEY and CDR2 SMNVEV come from the germline V gene (reference sequence). V gave up 6 bases and J gave up 4 bases, with 21 bases separating them. CDR3 size: 16 residues. This CDR3 reads CASRPLWGGRVETQYF. DNA of the CDR3: TGTGCCAGCAGACCTTTATGGGGGGGCCGGGTAGAGACCCAGTACTTC.

The V call is TRBV11-2, the J call TRBJ1-1; D is uncertain. Looked up from germline, CDR1 is SGHAT and CDR2 is FQNNGV. This CDR3 is 13 amino acids long. Between the trimmed V and J ends, which lost 5 bases and 1 base, there was a span of 8 bases. The CDR3 loop is CASSVRENTEAFF. The CDR3, as DNA: TGTGCCAGCAGCGTCCGGGAGAACACTGAAGCTTTCTTT.

The chain carries TRBV28 and TRBJ1-3; TRBD1 matches at 9 bases. Trimming removed 2 bases from V and 4 bases from J; junction bases left unmatched: 6. The CDR3 runs to 16 residues. CDR1 and CDR2 (germline): MDHEN, SYDVKM. Here the CDR3 reads CASSLPQGAAGNTIYF. CDR3 bases: TGTGCCAGCAGTTTACCACAGGGGGCTGCGGGAAACACCATATATTTT. Complete variable domain (other parts from reference TRBV28 and TRBJ1-3): DVKVTQSSRYLVKRTGEKVFLECVQDMDHENMFWYRQDPGLGLRLIYFSYDVKMKEKGDIPEGYSVSREKKERFSLILESASTNQTSMYLCASSLPQGAAGNTIYFGEGSWLTVV.

This clone was counted a single time. The rearrangement links TRBV14 to TRBJ2-6, with D tentatively TRBD2 (5 bases). Germline CDR1 reads SGHDN; CDR2 reads FVKESK. The CDR3 sequence is 12 residues long. The CDR3 loop reads CESGSSANVLTF. Written as DNA, the CDR3 is TGTGAAAGCGGCTCTTCAGCCAACGTCCTGACTTTC.

The chain links TRBV18 to TRBJ2-5; TRBD1 matches 8 bases. V was pared by 6 bases and J by 5 bases, with 2 bases of the junction left unmatched. Germline CDR1 and CDR2: KGHSH and LQKENI. The CDR3 extends over 12 amino acids. The CDR3 loop is CASSRDRETQYF. As DNA, the CDR3 is TGTGCCAGCTCGAGGGACAGGGAGACCCAGTACTTC.

The chain couples TRBV2 to TRBJ2-1; TRBD1 aligns across 10 bases. Germline loops: CDR1 SNHLY, CDR2 FYNNEI. The CDR3 has 16 amino acids. The trim removed 8 bases at V and 7 bases at J, leaving 14 bases unmatched. The CDR3 reads CASPRLGQGGRNEQFF. CDR3 DNA: TGTGCCAGCCCGAGACTTGGACAGGGGGGTAGAAATGAGCAGTTCTTC. The full variable domain, in which reference TRBV2 and TRBJ2-1 provide the parts outside the CDR3, is EPEVTQTPSHQVTQMGQEVILRCVPISNHLYFYWYRQILGQKVEFLVSFYNNEISEKSEIFDDQFSVERPDGSNFTLKIRSTKLEDSAMYFCASPRLGQGGRNEQFFGPGTRLTVL.

As concerns this clone: One junction end does not reproduce the germline sequence, and a read error may be involved. The J gene is TRBJ2-1, the V gene TRBV7-7; D is possibly TRBD2 (7 bases). CDR1 is SSHAT, CDR2 FNYEAQ, per germline (reference sequence). There are 15 residues in the CDR3. The DNA for the CDR3 is TGTGCTAGCATGCGGGGGCCTAGCGGAGACAATGAGCAGTTCTTC. This translates into CASMRGPSGDNEQFF. The entire variable domain, with the rest obtained from reference TRBV7-7 and TRBJ2-1, is as follows: GAGVSQSPRYKVTKRGQDVTLRCDPISSHATLYWYQQALGQGPEFLTYFNYEAQPDKSGLPSDRFSAERPEGSISTLTIQRTEQRDSAMYRCASMRGPSGDNEQFFGPGTRLTVL.